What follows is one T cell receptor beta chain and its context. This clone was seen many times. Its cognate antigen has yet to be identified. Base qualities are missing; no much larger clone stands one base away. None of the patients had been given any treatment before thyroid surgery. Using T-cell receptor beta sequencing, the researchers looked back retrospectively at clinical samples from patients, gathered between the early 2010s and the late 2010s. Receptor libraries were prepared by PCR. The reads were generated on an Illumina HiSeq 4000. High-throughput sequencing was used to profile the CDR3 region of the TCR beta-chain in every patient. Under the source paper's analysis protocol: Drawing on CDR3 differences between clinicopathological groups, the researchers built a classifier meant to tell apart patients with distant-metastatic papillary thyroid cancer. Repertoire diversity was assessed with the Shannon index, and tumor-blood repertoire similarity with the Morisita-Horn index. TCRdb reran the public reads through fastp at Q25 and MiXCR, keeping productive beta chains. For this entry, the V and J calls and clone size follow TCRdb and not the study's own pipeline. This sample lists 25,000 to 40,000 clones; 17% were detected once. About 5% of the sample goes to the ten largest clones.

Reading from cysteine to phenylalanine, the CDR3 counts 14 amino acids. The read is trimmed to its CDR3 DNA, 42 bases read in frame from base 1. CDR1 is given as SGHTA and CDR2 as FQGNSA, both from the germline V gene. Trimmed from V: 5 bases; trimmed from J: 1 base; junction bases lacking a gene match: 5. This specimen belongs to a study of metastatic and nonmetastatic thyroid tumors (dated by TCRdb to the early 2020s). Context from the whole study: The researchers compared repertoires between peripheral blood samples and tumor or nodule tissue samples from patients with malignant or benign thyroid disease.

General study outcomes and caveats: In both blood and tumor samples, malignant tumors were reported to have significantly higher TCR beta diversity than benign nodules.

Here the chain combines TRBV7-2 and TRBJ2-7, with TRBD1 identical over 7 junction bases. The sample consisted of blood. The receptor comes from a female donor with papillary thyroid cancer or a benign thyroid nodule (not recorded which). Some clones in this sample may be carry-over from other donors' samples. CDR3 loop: CASSPTTGSYEQYF. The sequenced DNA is TGTGCCAGCAGCCCGACGACAGGGTCCTACGAGCAGTACTTC.